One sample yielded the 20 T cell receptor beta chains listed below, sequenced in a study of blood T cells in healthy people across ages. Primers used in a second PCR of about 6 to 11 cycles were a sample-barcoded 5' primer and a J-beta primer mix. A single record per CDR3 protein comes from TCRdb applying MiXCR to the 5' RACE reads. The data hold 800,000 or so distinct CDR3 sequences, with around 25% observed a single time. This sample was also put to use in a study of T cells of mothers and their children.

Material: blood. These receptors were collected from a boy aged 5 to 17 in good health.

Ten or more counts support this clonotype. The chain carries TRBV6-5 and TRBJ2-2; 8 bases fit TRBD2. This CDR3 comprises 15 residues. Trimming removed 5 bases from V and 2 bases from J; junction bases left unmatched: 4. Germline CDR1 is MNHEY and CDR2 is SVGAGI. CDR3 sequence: CASSNGGENTGELFF. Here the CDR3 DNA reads TGTGCCAGCAGTAACGGGGGGGAAAACACCGGGGAGCTGTTTTTT.

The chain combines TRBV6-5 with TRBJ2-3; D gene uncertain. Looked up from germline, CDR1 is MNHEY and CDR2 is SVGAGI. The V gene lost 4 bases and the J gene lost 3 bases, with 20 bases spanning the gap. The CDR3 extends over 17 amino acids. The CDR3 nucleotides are TGTGCCAGCAGTTTAATCGTTGGGCAGGAACTGACAGATACGCAGTATTTT. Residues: CASSLIVGQELTDTQYF.

The CDR3: CASSLRVYSGRNEKLFF. DNA for the CDR3: TGTGCCAGCAGCTTAAGGGTGTATTCGGGGAGAAATGAAAAACTGTTTTTT. The V gene is TRBV7-9, the J gene TRBJ1-4; D is uncertain. This CDR3 contains 17 residues. Between the trimmed V and J ends, which lost 2 bases and 5 bases, there was a span of 18 bases. Germline V CDR1 and CDR2: SEHNR, FQNEAQ (reference sequence). The full variable domain, in which reference TRBV7-9 and TRBJ1-4 provide the parts outside the CDR3, is DTGVSQNPRHKITKRGQNVTFRCDPISEHNRLYWYRQTLGQGPEFLTYFQNEAQLEKSRLLSDRFSAERPKGSFSTLEIQRTEQGDSAMYLCASSLRVYSGRNEKLFFGSGTQLSVL.

The CDR3 spells CAISPNYAGGNEQFF. DNA of the CDR3: TGTGCCATCAGTCCTAACTACGCGGGGGGAAATGAGCAGTTCTTC. The chain recombines TRBV10-3 with TRBJ2-1; TRBD2 matches 8 bases. Trimming removed 5 bases from V and 7 bases from J; junction bases left unmatched: 10. This CDR3 is 15 amino acids long. The germline gives CDR1 ENHRY, CDR2 SYGVKD.

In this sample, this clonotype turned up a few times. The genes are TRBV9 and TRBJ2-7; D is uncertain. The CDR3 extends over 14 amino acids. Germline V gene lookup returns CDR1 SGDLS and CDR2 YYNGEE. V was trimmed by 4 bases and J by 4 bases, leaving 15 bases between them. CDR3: CASSPQGLRYEQYF. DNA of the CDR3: TGTGCCAGCAGCCCCCAAGGCCTTAGATACGAGCAGTACTTC.

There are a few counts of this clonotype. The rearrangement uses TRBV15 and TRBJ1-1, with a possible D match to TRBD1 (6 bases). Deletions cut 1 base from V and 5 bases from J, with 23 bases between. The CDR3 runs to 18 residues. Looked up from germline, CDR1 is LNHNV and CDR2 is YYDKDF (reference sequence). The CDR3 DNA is TGTGCCACCAGCAGAGCGCGGTTGGGGACGGGGGGCCGGACTGAAGCTTTCTTT. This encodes CATSRARLGTGGRTEAFF.

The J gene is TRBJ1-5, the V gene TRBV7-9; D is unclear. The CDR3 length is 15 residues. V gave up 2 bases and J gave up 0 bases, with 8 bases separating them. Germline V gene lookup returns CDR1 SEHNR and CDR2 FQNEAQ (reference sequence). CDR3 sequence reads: CASSLHGYSNQPQHF. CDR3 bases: TGTGCCAGCAGCTTACACGGATATAGCAATCAGCCCCAGCATTTT.

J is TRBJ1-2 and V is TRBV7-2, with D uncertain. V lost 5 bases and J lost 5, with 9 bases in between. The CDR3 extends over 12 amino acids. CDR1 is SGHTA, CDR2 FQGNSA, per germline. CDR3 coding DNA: TGTGCCAGCAGCCGTCAGAAATATGGCTACACCTTC. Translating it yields CASSRQKYGYTF.

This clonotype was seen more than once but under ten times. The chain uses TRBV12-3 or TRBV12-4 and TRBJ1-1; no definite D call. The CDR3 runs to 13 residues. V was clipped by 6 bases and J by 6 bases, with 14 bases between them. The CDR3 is CASSSNWHAEAFF. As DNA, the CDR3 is TGTGCCAGCAGCTCAAACTGGCATGCTGAAGCTTTCTTT.

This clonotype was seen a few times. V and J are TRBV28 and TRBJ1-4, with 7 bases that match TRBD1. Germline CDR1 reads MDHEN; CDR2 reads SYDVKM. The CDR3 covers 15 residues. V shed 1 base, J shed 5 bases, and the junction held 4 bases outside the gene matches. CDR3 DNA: TGTGCCAGCAGTTTATATAGGGGGCTAAATGAAAAACTGTTTTTT. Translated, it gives CASSLYRGLNEKLFF.

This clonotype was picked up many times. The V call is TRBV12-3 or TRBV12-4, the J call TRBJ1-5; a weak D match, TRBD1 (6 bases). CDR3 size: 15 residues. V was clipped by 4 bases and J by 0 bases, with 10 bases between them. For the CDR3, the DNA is TGTGCCAGCAGTTCGCAGGGGATTAGCAATCAGCCCCAGCATTTT. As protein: CASSSQGISNQPQHF.

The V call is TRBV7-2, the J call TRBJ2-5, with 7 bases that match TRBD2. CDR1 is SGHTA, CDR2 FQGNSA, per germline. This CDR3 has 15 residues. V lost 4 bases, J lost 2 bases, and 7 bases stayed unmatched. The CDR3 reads CASSSRLATQETQYF. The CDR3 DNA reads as TGTGCCAGCAGCTCCCGACTAGCCACACAAGAGACCCAGTACTTC.

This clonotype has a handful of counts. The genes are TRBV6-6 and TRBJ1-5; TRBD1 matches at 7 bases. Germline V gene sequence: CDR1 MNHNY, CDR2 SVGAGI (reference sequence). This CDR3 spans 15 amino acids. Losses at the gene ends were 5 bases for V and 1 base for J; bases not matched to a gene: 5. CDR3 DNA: TGTGCCAGCAGTATGACAGGGAAAAGCAATCAGCCCCAGCATTTT. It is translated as CASSMTGKSNQPQHF.

The CDR3 here is CASSRWTGQGHNDGYTF. The DNA of the CDR3 is TGTGCCAGCAGCAGATGGACAGGACAGGGCCATAATGATGGCTACACCTTC. The chain has TRBV7-9 and TRBJ1-2; 8 bases are shared with TRBD1. CDR1 is SEHNR, CDR2 FQNEAQ, per germline (reference sequence). This CDR3 is built from 17 residues. Trimming at V came to 5 bases and at J to 6 bases, leaving 17 bases not matched to a gene.

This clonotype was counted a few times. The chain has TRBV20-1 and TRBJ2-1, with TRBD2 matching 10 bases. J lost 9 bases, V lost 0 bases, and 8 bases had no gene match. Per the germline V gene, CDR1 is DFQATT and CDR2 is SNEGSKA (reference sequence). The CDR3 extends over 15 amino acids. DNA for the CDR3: TGCAGTGCTAGAGATGATAGCGGGGGGCCCGGTGAGCAGTTCTTC. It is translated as CSARDDSGGPGEQFF.

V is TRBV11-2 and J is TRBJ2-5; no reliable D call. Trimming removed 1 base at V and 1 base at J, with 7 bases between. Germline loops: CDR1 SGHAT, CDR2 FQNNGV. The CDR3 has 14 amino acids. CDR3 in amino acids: CASSLAPAQETQYF. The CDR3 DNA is TGTGCCAGCAGCTTAGCCCCGGCCCAAGAGACCCAGTACTTC.

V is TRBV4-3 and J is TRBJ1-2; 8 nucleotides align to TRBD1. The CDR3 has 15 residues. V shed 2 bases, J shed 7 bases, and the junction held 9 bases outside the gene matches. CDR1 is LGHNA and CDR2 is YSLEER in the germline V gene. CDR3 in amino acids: CASSQSYDRGLGYTF. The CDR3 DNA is TGCGCCAGCAGCCAATCCTACGACAGGGGTCTTGGCTACACCTTC.

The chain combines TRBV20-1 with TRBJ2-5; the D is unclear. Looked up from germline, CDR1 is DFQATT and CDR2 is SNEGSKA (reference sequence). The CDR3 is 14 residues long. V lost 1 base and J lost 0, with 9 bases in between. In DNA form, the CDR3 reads TGCAGTGCTAGAGCCCCTAGTAACCAAGAGACCCAGTACTTC. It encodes CSARAPSNQETQYF.

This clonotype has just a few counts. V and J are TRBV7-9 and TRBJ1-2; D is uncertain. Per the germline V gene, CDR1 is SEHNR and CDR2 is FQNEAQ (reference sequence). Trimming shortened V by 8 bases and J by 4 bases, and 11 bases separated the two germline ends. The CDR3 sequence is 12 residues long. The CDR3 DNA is TGTGCCAGCGGGAAGGGCGGCTATGGCTACACCTTC. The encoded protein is CASGKGGYGYTF.

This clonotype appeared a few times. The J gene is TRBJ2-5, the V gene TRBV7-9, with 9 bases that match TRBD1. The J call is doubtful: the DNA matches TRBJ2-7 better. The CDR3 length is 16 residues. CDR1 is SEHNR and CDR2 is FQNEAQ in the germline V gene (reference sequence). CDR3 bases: TGTGCCAGCAGCTTAGCGGGACAGGGCCTCTCCTACGAGCAGTACTTC. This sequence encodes CASSLAGQGLSYEQYF.